What follows are 31 T cell receptor beta chains derived from one specimen sequenced in a study of shared clonotypes between healthy human individuals. The naive CD8 population came from CD45RO-negative cells selected for CCR7, without terminally differentiated effector memory CD45RA+ cells. Sequencing was performed with immunoSEQ multiplex PCR; in TCRdb, only in-frame clones are kept and a portion is missing. The table lists roughly 2 million clones, over 85% of them singletons, with 0.85% to 1.2% in the top ten. The sample was naive CD8+ T cells sorted from blood. All receptors come from a man younger than 30 in good health.

V and J are TRBV10-1 and TRBJ1-2; a possible D gene is TRBD1 (6 bases). This CDR3 comprises 14 residues. Looked up from germline, CDR1 is WNHNN and CDR2 is SYGVQD (reference sequence). V shed 8 bases and J shed 7 bases, with 20 bases lying between them. CDR3 in amino acids: CASCQGSFVCGYTF. The CDR3 bases are TGCGCCAGCTGTCAGGGGAGTTTCGTCTGTGGCTACACCTTC.

This clone was recorded only once. The chain is built from TRBV27 and TRBJ2-7; the match to TRBD2 covers 7 bases. Germline V CDR1 and CDR2: MNHEY, SMNVEV (reference sequence). J was trimmed by 3 bases and V by 5 bases; bases with no gene match: 7. The CDR3 extends over 14 amino acids. The CDR3 reads CASSPARGNYEQYF. DNA for the CDR3: TGTGCCAGCAGTCCGGCGCGGGGGAACTACGAGCAGTACTTC.

The chain is built from TRBV7-9 and TRBJ1-2; D perhaps matches TRBD1 (6 bases). Trimming removed 4 bases from V and 1 base from J, with 19 bases in between. Germline CDR1 and CDR2: SEHNR and FQNEAQ (reference sequence). This CDR3 spans 17 amino acids. CDR3 loop: CASSSEGVQGNNYGYTF. The CDR3 nucleotides read TGTGCCAGCAGCTCGGAGGGGGTACAGGGAAATAACTATGGCTACACCTTC.

V usage is TRBV2 and J usage is TRBJ2-3; no firm D call. The CDR3 has 16 residues. Per the germline V gene, CDR1 is SNHLY and CDR2 is FYNNEI. Trimming shortened V by 0 bases and J by 2 bases, and 12 bases separated the two germline ends. The CDR3 protein is CASSEAFISSTDTQYF. Written as DNA, the CDR3 is TGTGCCAGCAGTGAAGCGTTTATATCTTCCACAGATACGCAGTATTTT.

This chain links TRBV19 with TRBJ2-7; 9 bases align to TRBD1. The CDR3 has 15 residues. V lost 3 bases and J lost 6; bases outside the gene matches: 9. CDR1 is LNHDA and CDR2 is SQIVND in the germline V gene (reference sequence). As DNA, the CDR3 is TGTGCCAGTAGTATCCCTAGGACAGGGGTGGTCGAGCAGTACTTC. Translated: CASSIPRTGVVEQYF.

The rearrangement joins TRBV7-3 to TRBJ2-2, with 8 positions matching TRBD2. Looked up from germline, CDR1 is SGHTA and CDR2 is FQGTGA. V lost 2 bases, J lost 6 bases, and 2 bases stayed unmatched. The length of the CDR3 is 14 residues. The CDR3 DNA is TGTGCCAGCAGCTTAGGACTAGCTCCCGGGGAGCTGTTTTTT. Protein sequence: CASSLGLAPGELFF.

DNA of the CDR3: TGTGCCAGTAGTATAGTAGCCCCGACTAGCGGGGTCGATGAGCAGTTCTTC. Protein sequence: CASSIVAPTSGVDEQFF. The V gene is TRBV19, the J gene TRBJ2-1, with 11 bases aligning to TRBD2. The CDR3 runs to 17 residues. Trimming took 1 base from V and 8 from J; bases not matched to a gene: 10. Looked up from germline, CDR1 is LNHDA and CDR2 is SQIVND (reference sequence).

To note about this clone: Other nucleotide sequences in the sample specify the same CDR3. The rearrangement uses TRBV6-5 and TRBJ2-3; 8 bases are a match to TRBD2. Germline values: CDR1 MNHEY, CDR2 SVGAGI. V lost 3 bases to trimming and J lost 4 bases; unmatched junction nucleotides: 3. The CDR3 has 14 residues. The CDR3 nucleotides are TGTGCCAGCAGTTATGGACTAGCCGCAGATACGCAGTATTTT. It codes for CASSYGLAADTQYF.

As concerns this clone: Other DNA sequences in this sample translate to the same CDR3. The chain has TRBV27 and TRBJ2-7; TRBD2 aligns across 13 bases. After removal of 5 bases from V and 7 bases from J, the junction contained 2 bases not matched to a gene. Germline V gene data show CDR1 as MNHEY and CDR2 as SMNVEV (reference sequence). The length of the CDR3 is 13 residues. The CDR3 DNA reads TGTGCCAGCAGTCCGGGACTAGCGGGGGAGCAGTACTTC. This translates into CASSPGLAGEQYF.

This chain joins TRBV30 and TRBJ2-2, with TRBD2 as a possible D gene (5 bases). CDR3 length equals 17 residues. Germline-derived CDR1 and CDR2 are GTSNPN and SVGIG (reference sequence). Between the trimmed V and J ends, which lost 2 bases and 0 bases, there was a span of 16 bases. CDR3 protein: CAWSSPFEGPNTGELFF. The CDR3 region has the DNA TGTGCCTGGAGTTCCCCCTTTGAGGGTCCGAACACCGGGGAGCTGTTTTTT. Full variable domain (missing parts from reference TRBV30 and TRBJ2-2): SQTIHQWPATLVQPVGSPLSLECTVEGTSNPNLYWYRQAAGRGLQLLFYSVGIGQISSEVPQNLSASRPQDRQFILSSKKLLLSDSGFYLCAWSSPFEGPNTGELFFGEGSRLTVL.

Note on this clone: This same CDR3 is encoded by further DNA sequences in the sample. V usage is TRBV29-1 and J usage is TRBJ2-7, with D possibly matching TRBD1 (5 bases). The germline CDR1 and CDR2 sequences are SQVTM and ANQGSEA. V lost 3 bases to trimming and J lost 3 bases, with 15 bases between them. The CDR3 is 14 amino acids. The CDR3 nucleotides read TGCAGCGTTGAGGTCGCAGGGAAAAACTACGAGCAGTACTTC. Protein sequence: CSVEVAGKNYEQYF.

The genes are TRBV11-2 and TRBJ2-4, with D possibly called TRBD1 or TRBD2 (5 bases each). Germline assignment: CDR1 SGHAT and CDR2 FQNNGV. There are 14 residues in the CDR3. V was pared by 5 bases and J by 10 bases, with 18 bases between. The DNA for the CDR3 is TGTGCCAGCAGCCCGGGACCAACAAGAGAGATTCAGTACTTC. Translated, it gives CASSPGPTREIQYF.

V and J are TRBV7-9 and TRBJ1-4, with a possible D match to TRBD1 (5 bases). The V end lost 7 bases, the J end lost 7 bases, and 16 bases lay between the germline ends. CDR1 and CDR2 (germline): SEHNR, FQNEAQ (reference sequence). CDR3 length: 14 residues. The DNA for the CDR3 is TGTGCCAGCACCTCGGGGGGTTTGATTGAAAAACTGTTTTTT. This gives the protein CASTSGGLIEKLFF.

J is TRBJ1-2 and V is TRBV6-5; no clear D gene. The CDR3 has 10 amino acids. CDR1 MNHEY and CDR2 SVGAGI come from the germline V gene. Between the trimmed V and J ends, which lost 6 bases and 10 bases, there was a span of 9 bases. The CDR3 loop is CASRGLDYTF. The CDR3, as DNA: TGTGCCAGCAGAGGTCTGGACTACACCTTC.

The genes are TRBV6-1 and TRBJ2-7, with unresolved D. V shed 2 bases and J shed 3 bases, with 11 bases lying between them. Per the germline V gene, CDR1 is MNHNS and CDR2 is SASEGT. CDR3 length: 14 residues. This chain's CDR3 is CASSETNSFYEQYF. The CDR3 bases are TGTGCCAGCAGTGAAACCAACAGTTTCTACGAGCAGTACTTC.

A note on this clone: Its ends do not fully match the called genes, so a read error is possible. V and J are TRBV7-7 and TRBJ2-1; 9 nucleotides align to TRBD2. This CDR3 is 21 amino acids long. Germline V gene lookup returns CDR1 SSHAT and CDR2 FNYEAQ (reference sequence). DNA of the CDR3: TGTGCTAGCAGCGCCCTCCCGTCGGGGCTAGCGGGGTCCCTTGGGGTCAATGAGCAGTTCTTC. This codes for CASSALPSGLAGSLGVNEQFF.

This clone showed up just once. The chain carries TRBV5-1 and TRBJ2-7; 8 nucleotides match TRBD1. V dropped 2 bases and J dropped 5; count of bases not matched to a gene: 9. CDR1 is SGHRS, CDR2 YFSETQ, per germline. This CDR3 comprises 15 residues. The CDR3 nucleotides read TGCGCCAGCAGCTTAAGGACAGGGTATGTTGACGAGCAGTACTTC. As protein: CASSLRTGYVDEQYF.

The chain employs TRBV27 and TRBJ2-1, with 11 bases identical to TRBD2. CDR1 is MNHEY and CDR2 is SMNVEV in the germline V gene (reference sequence). CDR3 length: 16 residues. The V gene end was trimmed by 4 bases and the J gene end by 9 bases; junction bases not matched to a gene: 11. CDR3 sequence reads: CASSWLAGGPGIEQFF. The DNA for the CDR3 is TGTGCCAGCAGTTGGTTAGCGGGAGGGCCGGGAATTGAGCAGTTCTTC.

V usage is TRBV5-8 and J usage is TRBJ1-3, with D unresolved. The length of the CDR3 is 14 residues. CDR1 and CDR2 from the germline V gene are SGHTS and YDEGEE. V lost 4 bases and J lost 4, with 12 bases in between. CDR3 DNA sequence: TGTGCCAGCAGCCGTATCACAGCCGGAAACACCATATATTTT. Amino acids: CASSRITAGNTIYF. Variable domain in full (rest from reference TRBV5-8 and TRBJ1-3): EAGVTQSPTHLIKTRGQQATLRCSPISGHTSVYWYQQALGLGLQFLLWYDEGEERNRGNFPPRFSGRQFPNYSSELNVNALELEDSALYLCASSRITAGNTIYFGEGSWLTVV.

The chain couples TRBV27 to TRBJ2-3; D possibly uses TRBD1 or TRBD2 (5 bases each). With 6 bases removed from V and 0 bases from J, the gap between germline ends came to 13 bases. Germline V gene lookup returns CDR1 MNHEY and CDR2 SMNVEV (reference sequence). The CDR3 covers 15 residues. The CDR3 DNA is TGTGCCAGCAGCCGGGGCGGTTTTAGCACAGATACGCAGTATTTT. As protein: CASSRGGFSTDTQYF.

The sample holds one count of this clone. The chain joins TRBV2 to TRBJ1-1; D not certain. Trimming removed 6 bases from V and 2 bases from J, with 7 bases in between. Germline V gene sequence: CDR1 SNHLY, CDR2 FYNNEI. The CDR3 is 12 amino acids. The CDR3 DNA is TGTGCCAGCAGCCTAATAAACACTGAAGCTTTCTTT. Encoded protein: CASSLINTEAFF.

The V and J genes are TRBV4-1 and TRBJ1-6, with 10 bases that match TRBD1. Looked up from germline, CDR1 is MGHRA and CDR2 is YSYEKL. Trimming at V came to 3 bases and at J to 9 bases, leaving 11 bases not matched to a gene. This CDR3 comprises 17 residues. The CDR3 reads CASSHLLGTGASSPLHF. The CDR3 DNA reads as TGCGCCAGCAGCCATCTCTTGGGGACAGGGGCAAGTTCACCCCTCCACTTT.

This rearrangement joins TRBV6-1 to TRBJ1-6; no clear D. The CDR3 covers 14 residues. V lost 8 bases, J lost 6 bases, and 14 bases lay in between. The germline CDR1 and CDR2 sequences are MNHNS and SASEGT. For the CDR3, the DNA is TGTGCCAGCCACATCGGGGTATCTAATTCACCCCTCCACTTT. The encoded protein is CASHIGVSNSPLHF.

In regard to this clone: Other nucleotide sequences from this sample produce the same CDR3. The CDR3: CASSYTTGGTEAFF. The CDR3 nucleotides are TGTGCCAGCAGTTACACCACAGGGGGCACTGAAGCTTTCTTT. The genes are TRBV6-5 and TRBJ1-1; 8 bases are a match to TRBD1. The CDR3 has 14 residues. Per germline, CDR1 MNHEY and CDR2 SVGAGI. J gave up 4 bases and V 2 bases, and 3 bases lay outside the gene matches.

This chain uses TRBV19 with TRBJ2-5; the D gene could be TRBD1 or TRBD2 (5 bases each). V shed 5 bases and J shed 5 bases, with 15 bases lying between them. This CDR3 has 14 residues. CDR1 is LNHDA, CDR2 SQIVND, per germline (reference sequence). The CDR3 sequence: CASSLLLEGETQYF. The CDR3, as DNA: TGTGCCAGTAGTTTGCTGTTAGAGGGGGAGACCCAGTACTTC.

This chain joins TRBV29-1 and TRBJ1-2; 10 bases fit TRBD1. V lost 1 base, J lost 1 base, and 6 bases stayed unmatched. This CDR3 has 16 amino acids. Germline V gene sequence: CDR1 SQVTM, CDR2 ANQGSEA. Here the CDR3 reads CSVEADRGRLNYGYTF. The CDR3 DNA sequence: TGCAGCGTTGAAGCGGACAGGGGGAGGCTTAACTATGGCTACACCTTC.

In nucleotides, the CDR3 is TGCAGCGTTGTGGGGACAGAGGGCACAGATACGCAGTATTTT. It specifies CSVVGTEGTDTQYF. The chain employs TRBV29-1 and TRBJ2-3, with 7 bases fitting TRBD1. V dropped 4 bases and J dropped 1; count of bases not matched to a gene: 5. Germline CDR1 reads SQVTM; CDR2 reads ANQGSEA. This CDR3 has 14 amino acids.

This chain uses TRBV10-3 with TRBJ2-7, with TRBD1 matching 9 bases. The CDR3 runs 14 residues. The V gene's germline CDR1 is ENHRY and CDR2 SYGVKD. The junction had 9 bases not matched to a gene; V was cut back by 6 bases and J by 6 bases. The CDR3 DNA is TGTGCCATCAGCACAGGGGGCGCTCCGCTCGAGCAGTACTTC. Residues: CAISTGGAPLEQYF.

The rearrangement joins TRBV5-3 to TRBJ2-5; perhaps TRBD1 as D (6 bases). TRBV5-3 qualifies as an ORF whose function is uncertain. Trimming removed 4 bases at V and 2 bases at J, with 12 bases between. The CDR3 loop spans 14 amino acids. The CDR3 region is CARSGHGQQETQYF. In nucleotides, the CDR3 is TGTGCCAGAAGCGGCCATGGACAGCAAGAGACCCAGTACTTC.

This chain links TRBV5-1 with TRBJ2-3; TRBD2 is a possible D gene (5 bases). The V gene's germline CDR1 is SGHRS and CDR2 YFSETQ. The CDR3 contains 13 residues. Trimming stripped 6 bases from V and 2 bases from J, with 10 bases between. CDR3 amino acids: CASTRENTDTQYF. For the CDR3, the DNA is TGCGCCAGCACAAGGGAGAACACAGATACGCAGTATTTT.

The rearrangement joins TRBV5-5 to TRBJ2-3, with unresolved D. Trimming stripped 3 bases from V and 2 bases from J, with 10 bases between. The CDR3 totals 14 residues. Germline V gives CDR1 SGHKS, CDR2 YYEKEE (reference sequence). The CDR3 DNA is TGTGCCAGCAGCTCTATTCTCCCCACAGATACGCAGTATTTT. It specifies CASSSILPTDTQYF. The variable domain in full, completed from reference TRBV5-5 and TRBJ2-3, reads DAGVTQSPTHLIKTRGQQVTLRCSPISGHKSVSWYQQVLGQGPQFIFQYYEKEERGRGNFPDRFSARQFPNYSSELNVNALLLGDSALYLCASSSILPTDTQYFGPGTRLTVL.